A single sample gave rise to the 21 T cell receptor beta chains below, sequenced in a study of tumor-infiltrating lymphocytes in primary liver carcinoma. Priming with a constant-region primer yielded TCR beta cDNA from around 0.45 ug total RNA. Slightly modified ARM-PCR served as the procedure for the TCR beta libraries. These libraries came from three rounds of nested multiplex PCR. The study ran its first two PCR rounds for roughly 11 cycles each, using TRBV1-TRBV30 forward primers and a C-beta reverse primer. One entry per CDR3 protein, called by TCRdb with MiXCR from the multiplex PCR reads. The sample has nearly 200,000 distinct CDR3 sequences, about two thirds seen once. The source of the blood RNA was unsorted whole blood, and germline DNA was extracted as well. The specimen was peripheral blood. The receptors derive from a woman aged 55-70 years with primary liver carcinoma and hepatitis B virus infection.

This chain connects TRBV6-1 to TRBJ1-2; TRBD1 is a possible D gene (5 bases). The CDR3 extends over 16 amino acids. The germline V and J ends were trimmed by 7 bases and 6 bases, with 24 bases remaining between them. CDR1 is MNHNS, CDR2 SASEGT, per germline. The DNA of the CDR3 is TGTGCCAGCACCACCTACCCCGGGGGAGGTTGGGATGGCTACACCTTC. Protein: CASTTYPGGGWDGYTF.

Points on this clonotype: One end of the junction varies from germline; a read error may be responsible. The gene calls are TRBV18 and TRBJ1-1, with 7 positions matching TRBD1. Per the germline V gene, CDR1 is KGHSH and CDR2 is LQKENI. The CDR3 sequence is 17 residues long. The CDR3 loop reads CASSPPPGQLMNTEAFF. CDR3 DNA: TGTGCCAGCTCGCCACCCCCGGGACAGCTCATGAACACTGAAGCTTTCTTT.

Worth noting for this clonotype: This sequence may be a read error, since a much larger clone differs from it by one base. The chain joins TRBV6-5 to TRBJ2-6; D not certain. The V gene's germline CDR1 is MNHEY and CDR2 SVGAGI. The CDR3 is 13 amino acids. DNA of the CDR3: TGTGCCAGCAGTCACTCTGGGGCCAACGTCCTGACTTTC. Protein product: CASSHSGANVLTF.

A word on this clonotype: This clone may be a read error of a much larger clone one base away. The chain links TRBV6-6 to TRBJ1-1, with 9 bases matching TRBD1. Germline CDR1 is MNHNY and CDR2 is SVGAGI (reference sequence). The CDR3 is 14 amino acids. The CDR3 coding sequence is TGTGCCAGCAGAACCGGGACAGGGAGCACTGAAACTTTCTTT. This codes for CASRTGTGSTETFF.

This clonotype was found a few times. One base away lies a much larger clone, so this may be a sequencing read error. The J gene is TRBJ2-5, the V gene TRBV29-1; TRBD2 is a possible D gene (6 bases). The germline gives CDR1 SQVTM, CDR2 ANQGSEA. CDR3 length equals 11 residues. CDR3 sequence: CSVEVRETQCF. The CDR3 DNA sequence: TGCAGCGTTGAAGTCCGGGAGACCCAGTGCTTC.

This clonotype was counted a single time. The chain has TRBV29-1 and TRBJ1-5; D unresolved. The CDR3 extends over 12 amino acids. Trimming removed 6 bases at V and 6 bases at J, with 12 bases between. Germline V gene lookup returns CDR1 SQVTM and CDR2 ANQGSEA. The CDR3 loop reads CSVREGSQPQHF. DNA for the CDR3: TGCAGCGTCCGGGAGGGCAGTCAGCCCCAGCATTTT.

This clonotype has ten or more counts. This sequence joins TRBV6-2 or TRBV6-3 and TRBJ2-1; perhaps TRBD1 as D (5 bases). The germline gives CDR1 MNHEY, CDR2 SVGEGT. Trimming pared 4 bases from V and 8 bases from J, leaving 9 bases between. The CDR3 has 12 residues. CDR3 amino acids: CASSFRGYEQFF. CDR3 in DNA: TGTGCCAGCAGTTTTAGGGGCTATGAGCAGTTCTTC.

Details on this clonotype: A clone one base away is much larger, so this may be a read error. The chain has TRBV11-3 and TRBJ2-1; D uncertain. Germline V CDR1 and CDR2: SGHNT, YENEEA. The CDR3 sequence is 12 residues long. The CDR3 sequence is CSSSLNANEQFF. Here the CDR3 DNA reads TGTTCCAGCAGCTTAAATGCCAATGAGCAGTTCTTC.

Worth noting for this clonotype: Relative to the germline gene, one junction end is altered; a read error may explain this. The DNA for the CDR3 is TGTGCCGGCAGTCTCCATCCGCTGGGCGGCCAAGAGACCCAGTACTTC. It yields the protein CAGSLHPLGGQETQYF. The chain is built from TRBV6-5 and TRBJ2-5; no firm D call. This CDR3 is built from 16 residues. CDR1 is MNHEY and CDR2 is SVGAGI in the germline V gene.

A note on this clonotype: A read error may be the cause here, since a much bigger clone is one base away. V is TRBV12-3 or TRBV12-4 and J is TRBJ2-7; possible D gene TRBD1, 5 bases. V dropped 3 bases and J dropped 6 bases, with 15 bases sitting between them. CDR3 size: 14 residues. The CDR3 coding sequence is TGTGCCAGCAGTTTGGGCCAGGGCCCTATCGAGCAGTACTTC. This encodes CASSLGQGPIEQYF.

V gene TRBV5-4 combines with J gene TRBJ2-5; D perhaps matches TRBD2 (5 bases). Looked up from germline, CDR1 is SGHNT and CDR2 is YYREEE (reference sequence). V was trimmed by 4 bases and J by 1 base, leaving 11 bases between them. This CDR3 has 14 amino acids. CDR3 in amino acids: CASSPGMAQETQYF. The DNA for the CDR3 is TGTGCCAGCAGCCCGGGGATGGCCCAAGAGACCCAGTACTTC.

As to this clonotype: At one of its ends the junction is not consistent with the germline gene, which may arise from a read error. This sequence joins TRBV10-3 and TRBJ2-3; perhaps TRBD1 as D (5 bases). This CDR3 is built from 12 residues. Germline V gene lookup returns CDR1 ENHRY and CDR2 SYGVKD. This CDR3 is CAISGQTDTRYF. The CDR3 DNA follows: TGTGCCATCAGTGGCCAGACAGATACGCGGTATTTT.

This clonotype appeared many times. The CDR3 nucleotides read TGTGCCAGCAGCGGCTCAGGGATTCTATCCACTGAAGCTTTCTTT. Translating it yields CASSGSGILSTEAFF. This chain uses TRBV6-5 with TRBJ1-1, with D possibly TRBD1 on 5 matching bases. The CDR3 has 15 residues. The germline gives CDR1 MNHEY, CDR2 SVGAGI. Trimming cost V 6 bases and J 4 bases, with 18 bases left between them.

The V and J genes are TRBV5-6 and TRBJ1-2, with D maybe TRBD1 (6 bases). Germline V gene lookup returns CDR1 SGHDT and CDR2 YYEEEE. The V end was cut by 4 bases, the J end by 4 bases, with 14 bases between. This CDR3 is 14 amino acids long. CDR3 bases: TGTGCCAGCAGCCCGGGGGGCAGGGTCTATGGCTACACCTTC. Its translation is CASSPGGRVYGYTF.

This clonotype was seen a single time. In this CDR3 the conserved last residue, phenylalanine or tryptophan, is missing, so a read error is likely. This chain joins TRBV11-2 and TRBJ2-1; 9 bases fit TRBD2. CDR3 length equals 14 residues. Per the germline V gene, CDR1 is SGHAT and CDR2 is FQNNGV. The CDR3 DNA reads as TGTGTCAGCAGCGTCCTAGCGGGGTACAATGAGCAGTTCTTA. It translates to CVSSVLAGYNEQFL.

A word on this clonotype: This clone may be a read error of a much larger clone one base away. CDR3 sequence reads: CASSTRDRNYGYTF. The CDR3 DNA sequence: TGTGCCAGCAGCACCCGGGACAGAAACTATGGCTACACCTTC. V gene TRBV5-4 combines with J gene TRBJ1-2; TRBD1 matches 7 bases. The CDR3 extends over 14 amino acids. Germline V gene sequence: CDR1 SGHNT, CDR2 YYREEE (reference sequence). V lost 4 bases to trimming and J lost 2 bases; unmatched junction nucleotides: 5. Drawing the rest from reference TRBV5-4 and TRBJ1-2, the complete variable domain is ETGVTQSPTHLIKTRGQQVTLRCSSQSGHNTVSWYQQALGQGPQFIFQYYREEENGRGNFPPRFSGLQFPNYSSELNVNALELDDSALYLCASSTRDRNYGYTFGSGTRLTVV.

In the case of this clonotype: This CDR3 is missing its conserved last phenylalanine or tryptophan, likely due to a read error. V gene TRBV4-1 combines with J gene TRBJ1-2; 8 nucleotides align to TRBD1. The length of the CDR3 is 14 residues. Germline V gene data show CDR1 as MGHRA and CDR2 as YSYEKL. The V segment lost 3 bases and the J segment 7 bases; nucleotides outside the gene matches: 7. CDR3 bases: TGCGCCAGCAGCCAGGGTCAGGGGGCGCGTGGCTACACCTTA. This codes for CASSQGQGARGYTL.

This clonotype showed up many times. This chain joins TRBV29-1 and TRBJ1-2, with 12 bases identical to TRBD1. This CDR3 comprises 12 residues. Germline V gene sequence: CDR1 SQVTM, CDR2 ANQGSEA. DNA of the CDR3: TGCAGAGGGGACAGGGGGCCAGATGGCTACACCTTC. It encodes CRGDRGPDGYTF.

About this clonotype: A read error is likely, as this CDR3 ends without the conserved phenylalanine or tryptophan. The V call is TRBV6-1, the J call TRBJ1-5; 9 nucleotides agree with TRBD1. The ends lost 8 bases at V and 2 bases at J; junction bases unmatched: 10. Germline V gives CDR1 MNHNS, CDR2 SASEGT. This CDR3 is 16 amino acids long. The CDR3: CASCLRTGEGNQPQHL. As DNA, the CDR3 is TGTGCCAGCTGTTTACGGACAGGGGAGGGCAATCAGCCCCAGCATTTA.

About this clonotype: A read error may be the cause here, since a much bigger clone is one base away. The gene calls are TRBV6-5 and TRBJ1-1; a possible D gene is TRBD1 (6 bases). CDR3 length equals 15 residues. The germline CDR1 and CDR2 sequences are MNHEY and SVGAGI. The CDR3 loop reads CGSSYLRASGAEAFF. In DNA form, the CDR3 reads TGTGGCAGCAGTTACTTGAGAGCCTCAGGGGCTGAAGCTTTCTTT.

About this clonotype: This CDR3 fails to terminate in the conserved phenylalanine or tryptophan, so it likely reflects a read error. This chain links TRBV11-2 with TRBJ2-7; TRBD2 matches at 7 bases. The CDR3 consists of 14 residues. The trim removed 8 bases at V and 2 bases at J, leaving 9 bases unmatched. The germline CDR1 and CDR2 sequences are SGHAT and FQNNGV. The CDR3 sequence is CASCLSGVTYEQYL. CDR3 bases: TGTGCCAGCTGCCTAAGCGGGGTGACCTACGAGCAGTACCTC.